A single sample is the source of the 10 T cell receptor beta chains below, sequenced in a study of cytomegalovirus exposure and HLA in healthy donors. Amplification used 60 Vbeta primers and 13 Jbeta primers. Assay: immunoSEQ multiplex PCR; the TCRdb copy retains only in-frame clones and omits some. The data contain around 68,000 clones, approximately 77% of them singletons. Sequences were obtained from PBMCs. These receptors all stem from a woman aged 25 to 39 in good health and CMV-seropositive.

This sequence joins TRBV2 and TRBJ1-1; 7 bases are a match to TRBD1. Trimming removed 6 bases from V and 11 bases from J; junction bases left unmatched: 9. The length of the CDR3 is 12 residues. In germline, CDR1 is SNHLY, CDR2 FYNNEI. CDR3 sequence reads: CASSDRQGRAFF. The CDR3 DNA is TGTGCCAGCAGCGACCGACAGGGCAGGGCTTTCTTT.

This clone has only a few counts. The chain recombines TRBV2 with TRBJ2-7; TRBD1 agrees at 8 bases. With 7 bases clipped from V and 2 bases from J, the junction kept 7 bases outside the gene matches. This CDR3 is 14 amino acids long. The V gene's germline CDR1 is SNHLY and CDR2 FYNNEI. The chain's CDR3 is CASTSRDRPYEQYF. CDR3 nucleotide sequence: TGTGCCAGCACCTCCCGGGACAGGCCCTACGAGCAGTACTTC.

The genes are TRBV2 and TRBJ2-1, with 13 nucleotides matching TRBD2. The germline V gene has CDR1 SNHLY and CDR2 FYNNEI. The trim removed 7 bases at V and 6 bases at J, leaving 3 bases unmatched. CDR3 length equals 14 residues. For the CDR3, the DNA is TGTGCCAGCAAGGGACTAGCGGGGATCAATGAGCAGTTCTTC. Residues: CASKGLAGINEQFF. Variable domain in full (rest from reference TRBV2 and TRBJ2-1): EPEVTQTPSHQVTQMGQEVILRCVPISNHLYFYWYRQILGQKVEFLVSFYNNEISEKSEIFDDQFSVERPDGSNFTLKIRSTKLEDSAMYFCASKGLAGINEQFFGPGTRLTVL.

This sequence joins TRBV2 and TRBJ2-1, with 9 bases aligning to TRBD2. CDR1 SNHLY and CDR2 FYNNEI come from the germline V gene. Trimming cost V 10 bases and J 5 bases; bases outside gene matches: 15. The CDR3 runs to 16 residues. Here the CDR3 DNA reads TGTGCCACCACACCTCTTAGCGGGAGAAATCACAATGAGCAGTTCTTC. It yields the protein CATTPLSGRNHNEQFF.

The CDR3 region has the DNA TGCGCCAGCGCGAGGGAGAGGGAGACCCAGTACTTC. This encodes CASARERETQYF. The V gene is TRBV5-1, the J gene TRBJ2-5; D might be TRBD2 (5 bases). Germline CDR1 SGHRS, CDR2 YFSETQ. Trimming stripped 7 bases from V and 5 bases from J, with 12 bases between. This CDR3 contains 12 residues.

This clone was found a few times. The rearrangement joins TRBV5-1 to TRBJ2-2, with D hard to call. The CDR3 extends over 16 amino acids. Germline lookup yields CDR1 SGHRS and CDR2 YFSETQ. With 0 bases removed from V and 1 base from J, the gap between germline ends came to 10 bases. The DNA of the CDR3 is TGCGCCAGCAGCTTGGCAGTGACACTGAACACCGGGGAGCTGTTTTTT. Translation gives CASSLAVTLNTGELFF.

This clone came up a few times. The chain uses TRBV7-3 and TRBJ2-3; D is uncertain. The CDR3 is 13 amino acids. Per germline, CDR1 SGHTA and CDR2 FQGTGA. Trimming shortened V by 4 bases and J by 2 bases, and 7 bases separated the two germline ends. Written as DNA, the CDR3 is TGTGCCAGCAGCTACAGAAACACAGATACGCAGTATTTT. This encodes CASSYRNTDTQYF.

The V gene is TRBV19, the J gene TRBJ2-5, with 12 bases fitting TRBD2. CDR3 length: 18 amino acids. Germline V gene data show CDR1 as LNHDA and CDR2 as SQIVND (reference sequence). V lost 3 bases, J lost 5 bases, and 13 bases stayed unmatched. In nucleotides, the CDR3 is TGTGCCAGTAGTATGACCCTGGCTAGCGGGAGGGCCGGTGAGACCCAGTACTTC. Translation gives CASSMTLASGRAGETQYF. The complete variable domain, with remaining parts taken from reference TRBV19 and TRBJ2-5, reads DGGITQSPKYLFRKEGQNVTLSCEQNLNHDAMYWYRQDPGQGLRLIYYSQIVNDFQKGDIAEGYSVSREKKESFPLTVTSAQKNPTAFYLCASSMTLASGRAGETQYFGPGTRLLVL.

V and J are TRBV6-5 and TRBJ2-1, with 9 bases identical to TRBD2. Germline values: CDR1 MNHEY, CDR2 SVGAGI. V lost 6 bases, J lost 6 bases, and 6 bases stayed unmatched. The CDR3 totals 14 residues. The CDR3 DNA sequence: TGTGCCAGCAGGCTTGTAGCGGGAGCCAATGAGCAGTTCTTC. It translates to CASRLVAGANEQFF.

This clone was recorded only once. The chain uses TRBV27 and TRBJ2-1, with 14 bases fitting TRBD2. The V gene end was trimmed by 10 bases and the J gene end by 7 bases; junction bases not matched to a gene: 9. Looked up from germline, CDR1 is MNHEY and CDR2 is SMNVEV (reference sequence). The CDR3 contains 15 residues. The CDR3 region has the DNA TGTGCCACCTCCCAGGGGACTAGCGGGAGAAATGAGCAGTTCTTC. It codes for CATSQGTSGRNEQFF.